The 4 T cell receptor beta chains below all came from one sample that was sequenced in a study of blood T cell repertoires in COVID-19. Sequencing was performed with immunoSEQ multiplex PCR; in TCRdb, only in-frame clones are kept and a portion is missing. Of 90,000 to 130,000 clones in the sample, roughly 84% are singletons; the top ten hold roughly 1.4%. Sequenced: peripheral blood. Every receptor here comes from a man aged 35 to 55 with acute or convalescent COVID-19.

The chain couples TRBV7-8 to TRBJ1-3; D gene unclear. The V end lost 2 bases, the J end lost 3 bases, and 14 bases lay between the germline ends. The CDR3 spans 16 residues. Germline CDR1 is SGHVS and CDR2 is FQNEAQ. CDR3 sequence (DNA): TGTGCCAGCAGCTTACGGCAGGAAAGTCTTGGAAACACCATATATTTT. The encoded protein is CASSLRQESLGNTIYF.

The J gene is TRBJ1-5, the V gene TRBV18; D call uncertain. Germline CDR1 KGHSH, CDR2 LQKENI. CDR3 length: 12 amino acids. Trimming took off 0 bases at V and 9 bases at J, with 6 bases between the two ends. CDR3 in amino acids: CASSPPIGPQHF. The CDR3 DNA reads TGTGCCAGCTCACCACCGATCGGGCCCCAGCATTTT.

The chain couples TRBV2 to TRBJ1-2; 8 positions match TRBD1. The junction had 2 bases not matched to a gene; V was cut back by 6 bases and J by 2 bases. This CDR3 region has 13 residues. Germline V gene data show CDR1 as SNHLY and CDR2 as FYNNEI. The CDR3 sequence: CASSGTGNYGYTF. The CDR3 DNA sequence: TGTGCCAGCAGCGGGACAGGCAACTATGGCTACACCTTC.

This clone has only one observation. V and J are TRBV11-2 and TRBJ1-6, with 10 bases lining up with TRBD1. Losses at the gene ends were 4 bases for V and 8 bases for J; bases not matched to a gene: 5. Per germline, CDR1 SGHAT and CDR2 FQNNGV. The CDR3 loop spans 15 amino acids. CDR3 in amino acids: CASSSTGTGDSPLHF. CDR3 nucleotide sequence: TGTGCCAGCAGCTCCACCGGGACAGGGGATTCACCCCTCCACTTT.